One sample yielded the 10 T cell receptor beta chains listed below, sequenced in a study of blood T cells in healthy people across ages. The use of a sample-barcoded 5' primer and a J-beta primer mix characterized a second PCR of about 6 to 12 cycles. MiXCR, run by TCRdb on the 5' RACE reads, gives a single entry per CDR3 protein. The profile shows roughly 720,000 distinct CDR3 sequences, about 48% of them singletons. Sequenced sample: blood. Receptors were obtained from an elderly man in good health.

The chain joins TRBV5-5 to TRBJ2-4, with TRBD2 matching 7 bases. V lost 2 bases and J lost 13; bases outside the gene matches: 18. CDR1 SGHKS and CDR2 YYEKEE come from the germline V gene (reference sequence). The CDR3 has 16 residues. CDR3 coding DNA: TGTGCCAGCAGCTTCAAGACTAGCCCCTCCCCGAATGAGCAGTACTTC. This encodes CASSFKTSPSPNEQYF.

A remark on this clonotype: One base away lies a much larger clone, so this may be a sequencing read error. This chain joins TRBV7-2 and TRBJ2-7; TRBD1 matches 7 bases. This CDR3 is built from 14 residues. V was clipped by 5 bases and J by 3 bases; unmatched bases: 7. The germline V gene encodes CDR1 SGHTA and CDR2 FQGNSA. The CDR3 nucleotides read TGTGCCAGCAGCGTAGACAACAGGGGCTACGAGCAGTACTTC. Translation gives CASSVDNRGYEQYF.

The chain combines TRBV10-3 with TRBJ2-7, with D perhaps TRBD1 (6 bases). V lost 0 bases to trimming and J lost 2 bases, with 8 bases between them. CDR1 and CDR2 (germline): ENHRY, SYGVKD. This CDR3 has 14 residues. Here the CDR3 reads CAISESRGAYEQYF. The CDR3 nucleotides are TGTGCCATCAGTGAGTCCAGGGGCGCCTACGAGCAGTACTTC.

The chain uses TRBV3-1 and TRBJ2-7; D is possibly TRBD2 (6 bases). The CDR3 contains 14 residues. V lost 1 base, J lost 7 bases, and 14 bases lay in between. The germline V gene encodes CDR1 LGHDT and CDR2 YNNKEL (reference sequence). For the CDR3, the DNA is TGTGCCAGCAGCCAAGCCCTAGCGTCTCAAGAGCAGTACTTC. Translating gives CASSQALASQEQYF.

This CDR3 is CASSFLTGTGGNEQYF. The CDR3 DNA sequence: TGTGCCAGCAGTTTCCTGACCGGGACAGGGGGGAACGAGCAGTACTTC. This chain connects TRBV27 to TRBJ2-5; 11 bases match TRBD1. The J call may be in error: the DNA end matches TRBJ2-7 better. The germline V gene encodes CDR1 MNHEY and CDR2 SMNVEV (reference sequence). CDR3 length equals 16 residues.

V is TRBV14 and J is TRBJ1-2; 7 bases fit TRBD1. The CDR3 has 16 residues. The junction had 8 bases not matched to a gene; V was cut back by 3 bases and J by 1 base. Germline-derived CDR1 and CDR2 are SGHDN and FVKESK. CDR3 sequence: CASSQRAGQFNYGYTF. The CDR3 DNA reads as TGTGCCAGCAGCCAGAGAGCGGGACAGTTTAACTATGGCTACACCTTC.

This clonotype was counted a single time. The rearrangement joins TRBV15 to TRBJ2-5; 11 bases map to TRBD2. The DNA matches TRBJ2-7 better at its end, which makes the J call doubtful. The length of the CDR3 is 18 residues. CDR1 is LNHNV, CDR2 YYDKDF, per germline (reference sequence). CDR3 sequence reads: CATSRDSELAGVINEQYF. The CDR3 DNA reads TGTGCCACCAGCAGAGATTCTGAACTAGCGGGAGTAATTAACGAGCAGTACTTC.

Only one count was recorded for this clonotype. The chain carries TRBV12-3 or TRBV12-4 and TRBJ1-2, with 9 bases aligning to TRBD1. The ends lost 5 bases at V and 1 base at J; junction bases unmatched: 5. This CDR3 has 15 amino acids. The CDR3 DNA is TGTGCCAGCAGTGGAGGACAGGGGATTAACTATGGCTACACCTTC. This sequence encodes CASSGGQGINYGYTF.

The chain uses TRBV10-3 and TRBJ2-4; the D call may be TRBD1 or TRBD2 (5 bases each). The DNA end is a closer match to TRBJ2-7, so the J assignment may be wrong. CDR1 is ENHRY, CDR2 SYGVKD, per germline. CDR3 length equals 14 residues. Written as DNA, the CDR3 is TGTGCCATCAGTGAGGCGGGCAGGGCTTACGAGCAGTACTTC. The encoded protein is CAISEAGRAYEQYF.

The table lists this clonotype with a few counts. The chain carries TRBV10-3 and TRBJ2-1; D is ambiguous. Germline-derived CDR1 and CDR2 are ENHRY and SYGVKD. The CDR3 is made up of 14 amino acids. V was pared by 0 bases and J by 8 bases, with 11 bases between. The CDR3 DNA sequence: TGTGCCATCAGTGAGTCTCCCTCCCTTGATGAGCAGTTCTTC. Translated, it gives CAISESPSLDEQFF.